This TCR beta chain was sequenced during a study of T cells in Graves' hyperthyroidism and ophthalmopathy. V was trimmed by 4 bases and J by 6 bases, leaving 12 bases between them. This CDR3 spans 14 amino acids. In germline, CDR1 is SGHTA, CDR2 FQGTGA. This clonotype has only a few counts. Its target is unknown. The study, taken as a whole, reports: Most clonotypes expanded in the thyroid (above 0.001) were also present in blood.

Regions amplified from RNA transcripts were the TCR beta CDR3 regions. A set of HTBI primers served as the primers for a first-round RT-PCR of the TCR CDR3. A single record per CDR3 protein comes from TCRdb applying MiXCR to the multiplex PCR reads. The sample holds hundreds of thousands of distinct CDR3 sequences, 35% to 40% seen once. Researchers barred patients who had uncontrolled infection, other autoimmune disease, pregnancy or lactation. The chain employs TRBV7-3 and TRBJ2-2, with a weak D call TRBD1 (5 bases). Sequenced input: blood. This clonotype was sampled from a man in his late teens or twenties with Graves' hyperthyroidism. The CDR3 DNA is TGTGCCAGCAGCTCCCTCTCAGGGTCCGGGGAGCTGTTTTTT. As protein: CASSSLSGSGELFF.